These T cell receptor beta chains were read from a single sample in a study of T-cell memory formation after mild COVID-19. TCRdb used MiXCR to reprocess the 5' RACE reads, holding one entry per CDR3 protein. The sample contains about 81,000 distinct CDR3 sequences, around a quarter of which appear only once. Source material: PBMCs or a T cell subset sorted from them (not recorded which). These receptors all stem from a young man who had mild COVID-19 (a few samples of this study predate the infection). Cell type and time point are not known. CDR3s include the opening cysteine and the closing phenylalanine or tryptophan. Fields, in order: J gene, D gene, V gene, clone size, CDR3 DNA, CDR3 protein. D genes are given only for firm matches. Rows give clone size only sometimes, using once, few, many, or a class for an expanded clone.

J gene: TRBJ2-3
D gene: NA
V gene: TRBV3-1
clone size: NA
CDR3 DNA: TGTGCCAGCAGCCATCGACATACGTCGTCTCTTCGGCATGGCACAGATACGCAGTATTTT
CDR3 protein: CASSHRHTSSLRHGTDTQYF

J gene: TRBJ1-4
D gene: TRBD1
V gene: TRBV27
clone size: NA
CDR3 DNA: TGTGCCAGCAGACACGCGCCCGGGACAGCACGGGAAAAACTGTTTTTT
CDR3 protein: CASRHAPGTAREKLFF

J gene: TRBJ1-4
D gene: NA
V gene: TRBV4-1
clone size: few
CDR3 DNA: TGCGCCAGCAGCCACCAACGTGGAACGGGTGAAAAACTGTTTTTT
CDR3 protein: CASSHQRGTGEKLFF

J gene: TRBJ2-2
D gene: TRBD1
V gene: TRBV12-3/TRBV12-4
clone size: once
CDR3 DNA: TGTGCCAGCAGGACGGACAGGGCGATCGGGGAGCTGTTTTTT
CDR3 protein: CASRTDRAIGELFF

J gene: TRBJ2-2
D gene: TRBD2
V gene: TRBV7-9
clone size: NA
CDR3 DNA: TGTGCCAGCAGTTACGGGGGGGCCGGCGGGGAGCTGTTTTTT
CDR3 protein: CASSYGGAGGELFF

J gene: TRBJ2-3
D gene: NA
V gene: TRBV29-1
clone size: NA
CDR3 DNA: TGCAGCGTTGAGGGAGGGGACACTAGCACAGATACGCAGTATTTT
CDR3 protein: CSVEGGDTSTDTQYF

J gene: TRBJ1-3
D gene: TRBD1
V gene: TRBV10-3
clone size: few
CDR3 DNA: TGTGCCATCCTGACAGGGGTCCACTCTGGAAACACCATATATTTT
CDR3 protein: CAILTGVHSGNTIYF

J gene: TRBJ1-4
D gene: NA
V gene: TRBV6-2/TRBV6-3
clone size: few
CDR3 DNA: TGTGCCAGCAGTACTCCCGGACAGATAAATGAAAAACTGTTTTTT
CDR3 protein: CASSTPGQINEKLFF

J gene: TRBJ1-4
D gene: NA
V gene: TRBV7-9
clone size: few
CDR3 DNA: TGTGCCAGCAGCTTAGTCCCCGAAAAACTGTTTTTT
CDR3 protein: CASSLVPEKLFF

J gene: TRBJ2-7
D gene: NA
V gene: TRBV7-8
clone size: NA
CDR3 DNA: TGTGCCAGCAGCACAGGGTGGAGGGACGAGCAGTACTTC
CDR3 protein: CASSTGWRDEQYF

J gene: TRBJ2-3
D gene: NA
V gene: TRBV5-6
clone size: few
CDR3 DNA: TGTGCCAGCGGGGTTACTAGCACAGATACGCAGTATTTT
CDR3 protein: CASGVTSTDTQYF

J gene: TRBJ2-2
D gene: TRBD2
V gene: TRBV7-2
clone size: few
CDR3 DNA: TGTGCCAGCAGCTTAAGACTAGCGGAGGCTGGGGAGCTGTTTTTT
CDR3 protein: CASSLRLAEAGELFF

J gene: TRBJ1-4
D gene: NA
V gene: TRBV5-1
clone size: NA
CDR3 DNA: TGCGCCAGCAGCTTGGGGGTTCGGTCTAATGAAAAACTGTTTTTT
CDR3 protein: CASSLGVRSNEKLFF

J gene: TRBJ2-7
D gene: TRBD1
V gene: TRBV2
clone size: NA
CDR3 DNA: TGTGCCAGCAGTGAGTCGCACAGGGGCGACTACGAGCAGTACTTC
CDR3 protein: CASSESHRGDYEQYF

J gene: TRBJ2-2
D gene: NA
V gene: TRBV25-1
clone size: few
CDR3 DNA: TGTGCCAGCAGTGTATCCAGGGCGAACACCGGGGAGCTGTTTTTT
CDR3 protein: CASSVSRANTGELFF

J gene: TRBJ2-5
D gene: NA
V gene: TRBV29-1
clone size: NA
CDR3 DNA: TGCAGCGTTTGGGATACGATCCAGTACTTC
CDR3 protein: CSVWDTIQYF

J gene: TRBJ2-5
D gene: NA
V gene: TRBV29-1
clone size: NA
CDR3 DNA: TGCAGCGTCCAGGGTTCGAAGACCCAGTACTTC
CDR3 protein: CSVQGSKTQYF

J gene: TRBJ1-5
D gene: NA
V gene: TRBV6-5
clone size: NA
CDR3 DNA: TGTGCCAGCAGTCTCTACGGGGATCATCAGCCCCAGCATTTT
CDR3 protein: CASSLYGDHQPQHF

J gene: TRBJ2-2
D gene: NA
V gene: TRBV6-2/TRBV6-3
clone size: medium-sized
CDR3 DNA: TGTGCCAGCAGTTACTCTGCGGACGAGAACACCGGGGAGCTGTTTTTT
CDR3 protein: CASSYSADENTGELFF

J gene: TRBJ1-1
D gene: NA
V gene: TRBV7-9
clone size: few
CDR3 DNA: TGTGCCAGCAGCAGACTGAACACTGAAGCTTTCTTT
CDR3 protein: CASSRLNTEAFF

J gene: TRBJ2-4
D gene: TRBD2
V gene: TRBV7-2
clone size: NA
CDR3 DNA: TGTGCCAGCAGTCCACCACTAGCGGGGCTCCAAAACATTCAGTACTTC
CDR3 protein: CASSPPLAGLQNIQYF

J gene: TRBJ2-3
D gene: TRBD2
V gene: TRBV6-5
clone size: NA
CDR3 DNA: TGTGCCAGCAGCTTTATAGCGGGGGCGGCAGATACGCAGTATTTT
CDR3 protein: CASSFIAGAADTQYF

J gene: TRBJ2-1
D gene: NA
V gene: TRBV4-1
clone size: NA
CDR3 DNA: TGCGCCAGCAGCCACCGGGGACTCGGGGATGAGCAGTTCTTC
CDR3 protein: CASSHRGLGDEQFF

J gene: TRBJ1-4
D gene: NA
V gene: TRBV29-1
clone size: few
CDR3 DNA: TGCAGCGTTGAATTACGGGGAGGAAATGAAAAACTGTTTTTT
CDR3 protein: CSVELRGGNEKLFF

J gene: TRBJ1-5
D gene: NA
V gene: TRBV27
clone size: NA
CDR3 DNA: TGTGCCAGCAGTTTAACTGAGGAAAACAATCAGCCCCAGCATTTT
CDR3 protein: CASSLTEENNQPQHF

J gene: TRBJ1-1
D gene: NA
V gene: TRBV6-4
clone size: few
CDR3 DNA: TGTGCCAGCAGTGACCGGGACAACACTGAAGCTTTCTTT
CDR3 protein: CASSDRDNTEAFF

J gene: TRBJ2-1
D gene: NA
V gene: TRBV12-3/TRBV12-4
clone size: few
CDR3 DNA: TGTGCCAGCAGTTTACGGGGAAGCGGCAATGAGCAGTTCTTC
CDR3 protein: CASSLRGSGNEQFF

J gene: TRBJ2-7
D gene: TRBD1
V gene: TRBV28
clone size: few
CDR3 DNA: TGTGCCAGCAGTTCCTCCGGGACAGCGCGTACCTACGAGCAGTACTTC
CDR3 protein: CASSSSGTARTYEQYF